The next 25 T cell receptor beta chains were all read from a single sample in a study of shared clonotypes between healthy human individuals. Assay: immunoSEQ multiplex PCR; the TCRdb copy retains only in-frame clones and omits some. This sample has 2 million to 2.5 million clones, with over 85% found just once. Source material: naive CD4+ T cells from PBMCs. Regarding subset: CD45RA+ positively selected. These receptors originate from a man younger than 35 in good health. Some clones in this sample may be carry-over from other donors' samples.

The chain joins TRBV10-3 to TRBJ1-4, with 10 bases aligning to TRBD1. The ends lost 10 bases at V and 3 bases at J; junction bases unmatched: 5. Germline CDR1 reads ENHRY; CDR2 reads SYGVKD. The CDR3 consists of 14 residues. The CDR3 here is CATGTGASNEKLFF. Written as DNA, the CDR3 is TGTGCCACCGGGACAGGGGCTTCTAATGAAAAACTGTTTTTT.

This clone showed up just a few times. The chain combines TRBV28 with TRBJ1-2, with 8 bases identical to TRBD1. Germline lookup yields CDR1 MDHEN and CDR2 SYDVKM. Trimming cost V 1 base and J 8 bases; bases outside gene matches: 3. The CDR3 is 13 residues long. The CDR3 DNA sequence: TGTGCCAGCAGTTTATCACAGGGGGGCGGCTACACCTTC. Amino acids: CASSLSQGGGYTF.

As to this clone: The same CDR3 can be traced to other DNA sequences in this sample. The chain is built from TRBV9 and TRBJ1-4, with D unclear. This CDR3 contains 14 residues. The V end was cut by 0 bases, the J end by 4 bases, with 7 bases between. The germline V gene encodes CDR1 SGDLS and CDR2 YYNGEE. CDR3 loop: CASSVGTSNEKLFF. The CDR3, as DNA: TGTGCCAGCAGCGTAGGGACCAGTAATGAAAAACTGTTTTTT.

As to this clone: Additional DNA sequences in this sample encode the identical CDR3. The CDR3 coding sequence is TGTGCCTGGAGTGTCGGCGGACCCTACGAGCAGTACTTC. Translation gives CAWSVGGPYEQYF. The genes are TRBV30 and TRBJ2-7; no firm D call. Trimming stripped 0 bases from V and 2 bases from J, with 8 bases between. CDR1 GTSNPN and CDR2 SVGIG come from the germline V gene (reference sequence). This CDR3 has 13 amino acids.

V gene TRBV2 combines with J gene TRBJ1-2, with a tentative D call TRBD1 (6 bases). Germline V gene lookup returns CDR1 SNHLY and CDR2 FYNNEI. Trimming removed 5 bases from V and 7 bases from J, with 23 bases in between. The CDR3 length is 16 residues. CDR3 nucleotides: TGTGCCAGCAGTCCCCGAATATCCGACAGGCCCTCTGGCTACACCTTC. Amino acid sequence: CASSPRISDRPSGYTF.

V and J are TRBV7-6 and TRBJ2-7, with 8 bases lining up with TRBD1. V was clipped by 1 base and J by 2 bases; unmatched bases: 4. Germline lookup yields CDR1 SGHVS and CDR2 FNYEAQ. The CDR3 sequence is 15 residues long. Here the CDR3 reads CASSLGSGGPYEQYF. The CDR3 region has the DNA TGTGCCAGCAGCTTAGGTTCAGGGGGCCCCTACGAGCAGTACTTC.

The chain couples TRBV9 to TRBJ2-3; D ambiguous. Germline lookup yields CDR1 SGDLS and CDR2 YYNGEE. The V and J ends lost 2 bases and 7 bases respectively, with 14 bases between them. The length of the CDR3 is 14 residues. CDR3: CASSVERITNTQYF. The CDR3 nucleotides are TGTGCCAGCAGCGTCGAGAGGATTACGAATACGCAGTATTTT.

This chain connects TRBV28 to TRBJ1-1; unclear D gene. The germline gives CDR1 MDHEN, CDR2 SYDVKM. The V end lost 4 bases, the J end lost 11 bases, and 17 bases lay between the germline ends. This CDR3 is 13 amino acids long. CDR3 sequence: CASSSLRAGGAFF. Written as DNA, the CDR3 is TGTGCCAGCAGTTCCCTACGGGCCGGAGGGGCTTTCTTT.

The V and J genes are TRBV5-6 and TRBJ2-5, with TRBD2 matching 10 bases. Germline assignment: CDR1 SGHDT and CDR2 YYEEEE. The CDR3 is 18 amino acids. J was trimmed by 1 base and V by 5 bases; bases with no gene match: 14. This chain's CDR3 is CASRSGEYSGRLQETQYF. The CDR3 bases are TGTGCCAGCAGATCGGGGGAATATAGCGGGAGGCTCCAAGAGACCCAGTACTTC.

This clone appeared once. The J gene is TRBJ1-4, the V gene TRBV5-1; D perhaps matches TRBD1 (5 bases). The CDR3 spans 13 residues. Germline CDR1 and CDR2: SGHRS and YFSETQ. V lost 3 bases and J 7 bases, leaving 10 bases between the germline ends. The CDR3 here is CASSSGAREKLFF. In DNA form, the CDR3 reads TGCGCCAGCAGCTCTGGGGCTCGTGAAAAACTGTTTTTT.

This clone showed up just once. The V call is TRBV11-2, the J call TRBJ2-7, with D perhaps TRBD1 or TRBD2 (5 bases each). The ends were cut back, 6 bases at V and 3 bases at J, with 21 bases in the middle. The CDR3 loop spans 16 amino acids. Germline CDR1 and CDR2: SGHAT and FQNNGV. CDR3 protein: CASSSITGRGIYEQYF. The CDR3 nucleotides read TGTGCCAGCAGTTCCATAACGGGACGGGGCATCTACGAGCAGTACTTC.

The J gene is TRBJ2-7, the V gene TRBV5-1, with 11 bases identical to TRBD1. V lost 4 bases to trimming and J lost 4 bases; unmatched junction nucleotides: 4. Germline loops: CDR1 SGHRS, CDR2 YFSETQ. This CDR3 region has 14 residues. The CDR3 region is CASSAGTGGYEQYF. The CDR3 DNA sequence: TGCGCCAGCAGCGCCGGGACAGGGGGTTACGAGCAGTACTTC. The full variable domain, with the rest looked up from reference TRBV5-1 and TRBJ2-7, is KAGVTQTPRYLIKTRGQQVTLSCSPISGHRSVSWYQQTPGQGLQFLFEYFSETQRNKGNFPGRFSGRQFSNSRSEMNVSTLELGDSALYLCASSAGTGGYEQYFGPGTRLTVT.

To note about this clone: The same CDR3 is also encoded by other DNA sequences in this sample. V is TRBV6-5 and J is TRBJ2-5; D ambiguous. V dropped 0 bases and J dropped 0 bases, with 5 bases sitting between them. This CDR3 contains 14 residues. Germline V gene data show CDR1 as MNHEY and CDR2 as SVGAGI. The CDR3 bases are TGTGCCAGCAGTTACTCCAGGTACCAAGAGACCCAGTACTTC. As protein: CASSYSRYQETQYF.

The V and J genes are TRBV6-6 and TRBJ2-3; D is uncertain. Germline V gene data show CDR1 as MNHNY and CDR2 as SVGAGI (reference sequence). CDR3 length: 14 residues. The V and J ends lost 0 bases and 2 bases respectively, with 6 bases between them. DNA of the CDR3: TGTGCCAGCAGTTACTCGAGGCACACAGATACGCAGTATTTT. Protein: CASSYSRHTDTQYF.

In nucleotides, the CDR3 is TGTGCCAGCAGCCAAGCGTTAGCCCTCGAGAGGTATGGCTACACCTTC. Translating it yields CASSQALALERYGYTF. The J gene is TRBJ1-2, the V gene TRBV4-2; D not resolved. Germline V CDR1 and CDR2: LGHNA, YNFKEQ. V was clipped by 1 base and J by 5 bases, with 17 bases between them. There are 16 residues in the CDR3.

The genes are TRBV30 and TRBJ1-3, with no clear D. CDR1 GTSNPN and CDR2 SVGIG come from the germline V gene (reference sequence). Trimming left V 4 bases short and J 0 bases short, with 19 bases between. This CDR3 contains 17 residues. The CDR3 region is CAWIPSVVWNSGNTIYF. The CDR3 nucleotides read TGTGCCTGGATCCCCAGCGTTGTCTGGAACTCTGGAAACACCATATATTTT.

The CDR3 loop is CASSPPLTDTQYF. The CDR3 DNA follows: TGTGCCAGCAGCCCGCCCCTCACAGATACGCAGTATTTT. J is TRBJ2-3 and V is TRBV11-2; D unresolved. Germline-derived CDR1 and CDR2 are SGHAT and FQNNGV. V was cut by 5 bases and J by 2 bases, with 8 bases left in between. The CDR3 sequence is 13 residues long.

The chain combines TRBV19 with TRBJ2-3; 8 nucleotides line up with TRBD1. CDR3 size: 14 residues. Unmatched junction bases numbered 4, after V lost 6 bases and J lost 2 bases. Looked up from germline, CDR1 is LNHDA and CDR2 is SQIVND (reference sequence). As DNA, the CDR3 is TGTGCCAGTAGCCGGACAGGGCCCACAGATACGCAGTATTTT. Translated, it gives CASSRTGPTDTQYF.

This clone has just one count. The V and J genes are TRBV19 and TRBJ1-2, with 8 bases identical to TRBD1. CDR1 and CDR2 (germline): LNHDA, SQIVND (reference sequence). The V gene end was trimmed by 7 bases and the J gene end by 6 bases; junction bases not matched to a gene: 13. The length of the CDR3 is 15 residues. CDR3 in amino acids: CASTEPRGHLDGYTF. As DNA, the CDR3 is TGTGCCAGTACTGAACCCAGGGGGCATTTGGATGGCTACACCTTC. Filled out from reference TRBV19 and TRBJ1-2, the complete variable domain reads DGGITQSPKYLFRKEGQNVTLSCEQNLNHDAMYWYRQDPGQGLRLIYYSQIVNDFQKGDIAEGYSVSREKKESFPLTVTSAQKNPTAFYLCASTEPRGHLDGYTFGSGTRLTVV.

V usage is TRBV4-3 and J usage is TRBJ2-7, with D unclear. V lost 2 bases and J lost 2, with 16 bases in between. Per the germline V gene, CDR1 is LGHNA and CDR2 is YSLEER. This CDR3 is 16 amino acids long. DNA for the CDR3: TGCGCCAGCAGCCAATTCGTGGCAGGAAGGACCTACGAGCAGTACTTC. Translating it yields CASSQFVAGRTYEQYF.

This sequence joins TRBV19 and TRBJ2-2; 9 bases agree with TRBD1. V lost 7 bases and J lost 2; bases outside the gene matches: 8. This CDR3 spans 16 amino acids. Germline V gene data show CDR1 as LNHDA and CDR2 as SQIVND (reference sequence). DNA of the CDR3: TGTGCCAGTACTGACACGGGACAGGGAAACACCGGGGAGCTGTTTTTT. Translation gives CASTDTGQGNTGELFF.

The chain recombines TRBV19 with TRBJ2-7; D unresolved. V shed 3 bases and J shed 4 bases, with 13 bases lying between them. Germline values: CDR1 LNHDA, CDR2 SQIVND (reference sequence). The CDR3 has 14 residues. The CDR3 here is CASSIRLSRYEQYF. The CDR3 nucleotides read TGTGCCAGTAGTATCCGCCTCTCTAGGTACGAGCAGTACTTC.

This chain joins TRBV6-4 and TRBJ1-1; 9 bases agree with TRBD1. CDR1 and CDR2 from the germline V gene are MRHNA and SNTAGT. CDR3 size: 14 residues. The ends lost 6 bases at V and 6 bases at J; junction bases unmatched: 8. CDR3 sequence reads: CASREQGAGSEAFF. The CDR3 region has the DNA TGTGCCAGCAGGGAACAGGGGGCGGGTTCTGAAGCTTTCTTT.

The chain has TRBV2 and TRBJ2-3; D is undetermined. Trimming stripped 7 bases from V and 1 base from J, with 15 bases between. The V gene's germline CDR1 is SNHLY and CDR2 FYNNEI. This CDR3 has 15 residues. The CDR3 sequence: CASTERRWRTDTQYF. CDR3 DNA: TGTGCCAGCACAGAACGACGGTGGCGCACAGATACGCAGTATTTT.

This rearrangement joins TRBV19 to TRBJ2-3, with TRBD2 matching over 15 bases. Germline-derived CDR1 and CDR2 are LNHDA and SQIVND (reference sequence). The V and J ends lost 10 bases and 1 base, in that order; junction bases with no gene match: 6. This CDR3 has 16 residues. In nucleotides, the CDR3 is TGTGCCACCAGGACTAGCGGGAGGGCAGGCACAGATACGCAGTATTTT. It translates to CATRTSGRAGTDTQYF.